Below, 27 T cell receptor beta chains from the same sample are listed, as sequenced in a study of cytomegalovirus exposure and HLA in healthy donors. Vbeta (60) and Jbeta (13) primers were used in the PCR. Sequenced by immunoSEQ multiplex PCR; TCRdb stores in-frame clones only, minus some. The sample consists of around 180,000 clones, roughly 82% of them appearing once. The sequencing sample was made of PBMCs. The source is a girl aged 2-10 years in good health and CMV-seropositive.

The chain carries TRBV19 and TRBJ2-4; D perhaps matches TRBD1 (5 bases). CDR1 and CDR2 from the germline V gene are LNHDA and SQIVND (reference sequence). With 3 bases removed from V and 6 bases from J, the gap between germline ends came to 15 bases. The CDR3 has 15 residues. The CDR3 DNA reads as TGTGCCAGTAGTATTGGTGACAGCCCCACAAACATTCAGTACTTC. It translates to CASSIGDSPTNIQYF.

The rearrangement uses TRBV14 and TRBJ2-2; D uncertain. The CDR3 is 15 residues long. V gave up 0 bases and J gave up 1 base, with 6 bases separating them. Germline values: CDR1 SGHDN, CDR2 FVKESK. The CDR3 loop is CASSQDWQNTGELFF. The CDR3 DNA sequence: TGTGCCAGCAGCCAAGATTGGCAGAACACCGGGGAGCTGTTTTTT. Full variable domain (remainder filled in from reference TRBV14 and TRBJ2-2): EAGVTQFPSHSVIEKGQTVTLRCDPISGHDNLYWYRRVMGKEIKFLLHFVKESKQDESGMPNNRFLAERTGGTYSTLKVQPAELEDSGVYFCASSQDWQNTGELFFGEGSRLTVL.

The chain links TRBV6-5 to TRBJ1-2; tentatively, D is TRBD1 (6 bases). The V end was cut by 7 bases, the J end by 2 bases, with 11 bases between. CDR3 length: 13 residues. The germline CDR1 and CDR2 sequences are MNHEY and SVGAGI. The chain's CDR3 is CASKGHQNYGYTF. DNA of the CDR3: TGTGCCAGCAAGGGACACCAAAACTATGGCTACACCTTC.

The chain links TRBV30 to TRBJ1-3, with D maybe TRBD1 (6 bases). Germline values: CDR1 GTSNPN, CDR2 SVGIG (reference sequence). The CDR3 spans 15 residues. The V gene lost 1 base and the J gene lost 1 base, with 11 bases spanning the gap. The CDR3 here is CAWSGGGASGNTIYF. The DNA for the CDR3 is TGTGCCTGGAGTGGAGGGGGGGCGTCTGGAAACACCATATATTTT.

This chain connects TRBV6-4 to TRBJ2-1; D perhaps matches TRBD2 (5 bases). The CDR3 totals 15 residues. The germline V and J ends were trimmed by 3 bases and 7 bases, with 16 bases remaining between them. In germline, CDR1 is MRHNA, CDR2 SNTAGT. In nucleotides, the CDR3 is TGTGCCAGCAGTGAGCACGCGGGCAGAGGTAATGAGCAGTTCTTC. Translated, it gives CASSEHAGRGNEQFF.

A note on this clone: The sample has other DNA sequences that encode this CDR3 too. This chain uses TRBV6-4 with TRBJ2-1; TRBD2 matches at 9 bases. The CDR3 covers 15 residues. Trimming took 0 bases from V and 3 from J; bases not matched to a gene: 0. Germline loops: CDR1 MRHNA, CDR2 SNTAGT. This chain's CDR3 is CASSDSSGSYNEQFF. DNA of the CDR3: TGTGCCAGCAGTGACTCTAGCGGGAGCTACAATGAGCAGTTCTTC.

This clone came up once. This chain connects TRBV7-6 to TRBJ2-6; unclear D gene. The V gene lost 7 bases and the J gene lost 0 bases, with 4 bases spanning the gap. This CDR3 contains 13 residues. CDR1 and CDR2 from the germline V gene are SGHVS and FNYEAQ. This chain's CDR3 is CASTSSGANVLTF. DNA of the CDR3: TGTGCCAGCACATCCTCTGGGGCCAACGTCCTGACTTTC. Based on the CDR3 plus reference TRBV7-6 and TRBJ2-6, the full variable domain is GAGVSQSPRYKVTKRGQDVALRCDPISGHVSLYWYRQALGQGPEFLTYFNYEAQQDKSGLPNDRFSAERPEGSISTLTIQRTEQRDSAMYRCASTSSGANVLTFGAGSRLTVL.

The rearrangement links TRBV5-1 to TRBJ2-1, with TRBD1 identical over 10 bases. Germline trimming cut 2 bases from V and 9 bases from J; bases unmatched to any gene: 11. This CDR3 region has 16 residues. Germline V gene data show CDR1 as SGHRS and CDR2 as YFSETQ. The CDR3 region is CASSFGDRGLMSEQFF. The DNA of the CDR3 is TGCGCCAGCAGCTTTGGGGACAGGGGTTTGATGAGTGAGCAGTTCTTC.

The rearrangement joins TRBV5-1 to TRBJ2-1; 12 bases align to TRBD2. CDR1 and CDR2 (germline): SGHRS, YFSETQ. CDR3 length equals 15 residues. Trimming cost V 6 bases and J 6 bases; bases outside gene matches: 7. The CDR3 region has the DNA TGCGCCAGCAAGCCTAGCGGGAGGGTAGGCAATGAGCAGTTCTTC. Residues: CASKPSGRVGNEQFF.

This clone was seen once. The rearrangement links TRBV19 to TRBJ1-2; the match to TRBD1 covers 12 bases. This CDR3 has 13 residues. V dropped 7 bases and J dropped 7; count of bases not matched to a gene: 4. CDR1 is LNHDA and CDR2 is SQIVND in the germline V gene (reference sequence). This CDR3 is CASKGTGGFGYTF. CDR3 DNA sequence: TGTGCCAGTAAGGGGACAGGGGGCTTTGGCTACACCTTC.

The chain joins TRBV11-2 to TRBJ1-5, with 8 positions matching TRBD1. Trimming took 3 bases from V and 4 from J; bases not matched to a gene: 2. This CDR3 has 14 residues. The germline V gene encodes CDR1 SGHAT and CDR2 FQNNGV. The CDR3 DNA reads TGTGCCAGCAGCTTCGGACAGGGAAATCAGCCCCAGCATTTT. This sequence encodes CASSFGQGNQPQHF.

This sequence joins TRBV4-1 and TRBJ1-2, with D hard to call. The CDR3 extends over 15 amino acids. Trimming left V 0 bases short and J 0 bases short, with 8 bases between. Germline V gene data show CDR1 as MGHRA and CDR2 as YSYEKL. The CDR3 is CASSQDRGPNYGYTF. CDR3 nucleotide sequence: TGCGCCAGCAGCCAAGATAGAGGGCCTAACTATGGCTACACCTTC.

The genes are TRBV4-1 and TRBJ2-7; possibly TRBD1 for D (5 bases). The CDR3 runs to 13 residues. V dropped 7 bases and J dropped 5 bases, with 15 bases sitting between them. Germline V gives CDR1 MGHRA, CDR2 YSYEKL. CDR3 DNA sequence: TGCGCCAGCAAAGGCAGGGAAATACACGAGCAGTACTTC. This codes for CASKGREIHEQYF.

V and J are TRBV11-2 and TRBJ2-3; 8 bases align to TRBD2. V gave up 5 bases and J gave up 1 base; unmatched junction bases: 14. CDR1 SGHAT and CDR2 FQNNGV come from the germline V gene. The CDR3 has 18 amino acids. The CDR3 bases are TGTGCCAGCAGCCCCCGTCGGTGTGCGGGGGGTTGCACAGATACGCAGTATTTT. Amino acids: CASSPRRCAGGCTDTQYF.

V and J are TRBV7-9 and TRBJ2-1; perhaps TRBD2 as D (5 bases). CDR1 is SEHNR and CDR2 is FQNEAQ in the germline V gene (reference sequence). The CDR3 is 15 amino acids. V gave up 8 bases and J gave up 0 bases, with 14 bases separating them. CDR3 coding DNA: TGTGCCAGCCTCCGTCGGGAAAGCTCCTACAATGAGCAGTTCTTC. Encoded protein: CASLRRESSYNEQFF.

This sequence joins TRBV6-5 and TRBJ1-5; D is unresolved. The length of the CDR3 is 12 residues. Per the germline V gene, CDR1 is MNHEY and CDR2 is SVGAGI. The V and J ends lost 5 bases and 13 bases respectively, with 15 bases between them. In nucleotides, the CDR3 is TGTGCCAGCAGTGAAGCGCTTCGGGGTCAGCATTTT. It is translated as CASSEALRGQHF.

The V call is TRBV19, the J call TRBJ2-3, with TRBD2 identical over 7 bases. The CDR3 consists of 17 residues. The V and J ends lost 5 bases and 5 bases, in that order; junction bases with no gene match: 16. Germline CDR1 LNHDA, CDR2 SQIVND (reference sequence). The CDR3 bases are TGTGCCAGTAGTCTGCGCTCGGCTAGCGGACTACAAGATACGCAGTATTTT. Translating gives CASSLRSASGLQDTQYF.

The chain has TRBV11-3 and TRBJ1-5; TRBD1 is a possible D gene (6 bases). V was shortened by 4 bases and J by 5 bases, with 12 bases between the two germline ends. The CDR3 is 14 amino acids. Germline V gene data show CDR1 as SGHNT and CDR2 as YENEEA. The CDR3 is CASSYRGGDQPQHF. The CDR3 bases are TGTGCCAGCAGCTATAGGGGGGGGGATCAGCCCCAGCATTTT.

The CDR3 nucleotides read TGTGCCAGCAGTGAATTGGAGGATGGCAATCAGCCCCAGCATTTT. It encodes CASSELEDGNQPQHF. The chain carries TRBV6-1 and TRBJ1-5; D uncertain. The germline gives CDR1 MNHNS, CDR2 SASEGT. Between the trimmed V and J ends, which lost 2 bases and 2 bases, there was a span of 10 bases. This CDR3 contains 15 residues.

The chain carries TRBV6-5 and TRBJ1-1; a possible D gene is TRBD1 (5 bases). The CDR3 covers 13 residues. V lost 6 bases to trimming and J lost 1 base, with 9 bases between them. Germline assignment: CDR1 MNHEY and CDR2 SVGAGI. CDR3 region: CASRYGANTEAFF. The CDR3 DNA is TGTGCCAGCAGGTACGGGGCGAACACTGAAGCTTTCTTT.

In DNA form, the CDR3 reads TGTGCCAGTAGTATAGTGGAGAGCAATCAGCCCCAGCATTTT. Translating gives CASSIVESNQPQHF. The chain recombines TRBV19 with TRBJ1-5; D remains ambiguous. There are 14 residues in the CDR3. Deletions cut 1 base from V and 1 base from J, with 5 bases between. Germline V gene data show CDR1 as LNHDA and CDR2 as SQIVND (reference sequence).

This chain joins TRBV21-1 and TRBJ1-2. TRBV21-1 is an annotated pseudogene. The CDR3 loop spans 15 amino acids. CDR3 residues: CASSTCGRRKYGYTF. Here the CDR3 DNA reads TGTGCCAGCAGCACGTGTGGACGGAGGAAATATGGCTACACCTTC.

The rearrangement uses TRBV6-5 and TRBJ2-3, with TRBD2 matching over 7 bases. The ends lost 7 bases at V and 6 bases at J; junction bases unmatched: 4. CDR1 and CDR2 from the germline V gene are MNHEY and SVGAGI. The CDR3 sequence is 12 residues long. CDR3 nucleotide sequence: TGTGCCAGCAACATGGGGGGGGATACGCAGTATTTT. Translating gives CASNMGGDTQYF.

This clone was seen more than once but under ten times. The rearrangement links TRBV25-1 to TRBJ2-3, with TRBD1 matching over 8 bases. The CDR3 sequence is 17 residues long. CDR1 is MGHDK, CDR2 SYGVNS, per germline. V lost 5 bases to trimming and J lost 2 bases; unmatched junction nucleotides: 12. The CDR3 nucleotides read TGTGCCAGCAGTAGTTGGTCGGGACAGGCAAACACAGATACGCAGTATTTT. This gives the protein CASSSWSGQANTDTQYF. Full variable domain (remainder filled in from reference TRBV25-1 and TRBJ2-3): EADIYQTPRYLVIGTGKKITLECSQTMGHDKMYWYQQDPGMELHLIHYSYGVNSTEKGDLSSESTVSRIRTEHFPLTLESARPSHTSQYLCASSSWSGQANTDTQYFGPGTRLTVL.

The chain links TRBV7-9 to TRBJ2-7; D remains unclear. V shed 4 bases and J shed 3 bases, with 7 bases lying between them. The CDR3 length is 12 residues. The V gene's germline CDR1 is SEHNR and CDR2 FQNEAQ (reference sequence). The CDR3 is CASSSLSYEQYF. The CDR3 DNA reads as TGTGCCAGCAGCTCCCTTAGCTACGAGCAGTACTTC.

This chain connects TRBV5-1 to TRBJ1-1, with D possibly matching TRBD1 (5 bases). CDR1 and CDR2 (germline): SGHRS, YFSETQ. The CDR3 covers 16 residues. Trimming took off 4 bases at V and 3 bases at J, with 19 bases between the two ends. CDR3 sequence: CASSPAGRPGDTEAFF. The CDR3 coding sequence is TGCGCCAGCAGCCCCGCGGGGCGCCCCGGGGACACTGAAGCTTTCTTT. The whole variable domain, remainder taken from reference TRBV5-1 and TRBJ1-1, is KAGVTQTPRYLIKTRGQQVTLSCSPISGHRSVSWYQQTPGQGLQFLFEYFSETQRNKGNFPGRFSGRQFSNSRSEMNVSTLELGDSALYLCASSPAGRPGDTEAFFGQGTRLTVV.

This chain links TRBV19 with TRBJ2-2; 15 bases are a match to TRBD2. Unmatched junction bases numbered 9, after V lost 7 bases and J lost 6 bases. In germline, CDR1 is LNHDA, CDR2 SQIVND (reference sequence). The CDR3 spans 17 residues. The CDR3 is CASTRTSGGAVSGELFF. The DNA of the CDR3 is TGTGCCAGTACCAGGACTAGCGGGGGGGCAGTGTCCGGGGAGCTGTTTTTT.